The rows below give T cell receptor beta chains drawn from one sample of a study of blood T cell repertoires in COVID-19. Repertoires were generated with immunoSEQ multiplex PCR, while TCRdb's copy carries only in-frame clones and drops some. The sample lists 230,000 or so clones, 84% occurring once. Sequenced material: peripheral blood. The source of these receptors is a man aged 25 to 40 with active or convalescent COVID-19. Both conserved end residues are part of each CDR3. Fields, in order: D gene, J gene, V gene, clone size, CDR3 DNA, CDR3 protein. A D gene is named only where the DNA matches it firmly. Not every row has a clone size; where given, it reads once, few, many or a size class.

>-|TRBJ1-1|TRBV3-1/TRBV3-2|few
TGTGCCAGCAGCCGACTAGCGAGAGGACACACTGAAGCTTTCTTT
CASSRLARGHTEAFF
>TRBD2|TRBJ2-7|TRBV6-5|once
TGTGCCAGCAGTTACGGCGTGCGGGGGTACGAGCAGTACTTC
CASSYGVRGYEQYF
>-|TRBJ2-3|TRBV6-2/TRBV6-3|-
TGTGCCAGCAGTTTGGGGCCATCCACAGATACGCAGTATTTT
CASSLGPSTDTQYF
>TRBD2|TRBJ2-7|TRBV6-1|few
TGTGCCAGCAGTGAAGCCCGTCGGCTAGCGGGGGGAACCGAATACGAGCAGTACTTC
CASSEARRLAGGTEYEQYF
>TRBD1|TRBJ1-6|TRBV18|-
TGTGCCAGCTCGCCGGGACAGGGGGCGCGAGGATCACCCCTCCACTTT
CASSPGQGARGSPLHF
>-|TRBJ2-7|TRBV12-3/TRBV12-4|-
TGTGCCAGCAGCTCATCCACAGGCTACGAGCAGTACTTC
CASSSSTGYEQYF
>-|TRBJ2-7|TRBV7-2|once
TGTGCCAGCAGCTTAGGGCAGGGGATCATCTACGAGCAGTACTTC
CASSLGQGIIYEQYF
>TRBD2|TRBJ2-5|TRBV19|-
TGTGCCAGTAGTATGACAAGGACTAGACATCAAGAGACCCAGTACTTC
CASSMTRTRHQETQYF
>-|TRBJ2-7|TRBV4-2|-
TGTGCCAGCAGCCTCCTCAGGGGGGACGAGCAGTACTTC
CASSLLRGDEQYF
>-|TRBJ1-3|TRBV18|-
TGTGCCAGCTCCTTCGGGGAGCACAGGGCAGGAAACACCATATATTTT
CASSFGEHRAGNTIYF
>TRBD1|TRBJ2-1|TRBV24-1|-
TGTGCCACCAGTGGGGTGGACAGGGCGTCCTACAATGAGCAGTTCTTC
CATSGVDRASYNEQFF
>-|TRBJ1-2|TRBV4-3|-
TGCGCCAGCAGCCAAGAGCGGACACGGCCTATCTATGGCTACACCTTC
CASSQERTRPIYGYTF